These T cell receptor beta chains were read from a single sample in a study of T-cell memory formation after mild COVID-19. One entry per CDR3 protein, called by TCRdb with MiXCR from the 5' RACE reads. Among approximately 290,000 distinct CDR3 sequences listed, about 16% were seen once. Specimen: PBMCs or a T cell subset sorted from them (not recorded which). The origin of the receptors is a man aged 18 to 30 who had mild COVID-19 (a few samples of this study predate the infection). Cell type and time point are not known. The CDR3 runs from the conserved cysteine through the conserved F or W. A D gene is named only where the DNA matches it firmly. Size is omitted from some rows. Given values are once, few, many or a class for expanded clones.

V,J,D,size,CDR3,DNA
TRBV20-1,TRBJ1-1,-,-,CSAQYDPPEAFF,TGCAGTGCCCAATACGACCCTCCTGAGGCTTTCTTT
TRBV3-1,TRBJ1-1,TRBD1,few,CASGQAATEAFF,TGTGCCAGCGGACAGGCGGCCACTGAAGCTTTCTTT
TRBV6-5,TRBJ1-6,-,few,CASHRRAGSYNSPLHF,TGTGCCAGCCACCGGCGGGCTGGCTCCTATAATTCACCCCTCCACTTT
TRBV20-1,TRBJ2-3,-,many,CSAPGRDLGTDTQYF,TGCAGTGCGCCGGGCCGGGATCTGGGTACAGATACGCAGTATTTT
TRBV20-1,TRBJ1-2,-,-,CSASEGGGYGYTF,TGCAGTGCCAGCGAGGGGGGTGGCTATGGCTACACCTTC
TRBV5-1,TRBJ2-1,TRBD1,few,CASSFRGQGTGEQFF,TGCGCCAGCAGCTTTAGGGGACAGGGTACCGGTGAGCAGTTCTTC
TRBV6-2/TRBV6-3,TRBJ1-5,-,few,CASSFRWLSNQPQHF,TGTGCCAGCAGTTTCAGGTGGCTTAGCAATCAGCCCCAGCATTTT
TRBV27,TRBJ1-5,TRBD1,-,CASSLSGTGGGQPQHF,TGTGCCAGCAGTTTGTCCGGGACAGGGGGTGGCCAGCCCCAGCATTTT
TRBV7-2,TRBJ2-3,TRBD2,few,CASSKGLAGGADTQYF,TGTGCCAGCAGCAAAGGACTAGCGGGGGGCGCAGATACGCAGTATTTT
TRBV6-2/TRBV6-3,TRBJ2-2,-,-,CASSYSWNTGELFF,TGTGCCAGCAGTTACTCTTGGAACACCGGGGAGCTGTTTTTT
TRBV20-1,TRBJ2-3,-,-,CSARDGIAVDTQYF,TGCAGTGCTAGAGATGGGATAGCGGTAGATACGCAGTATTTT
TRBV12-3/TRBV12-4,TRBJ2-2,TRBD1,few,CASSSIRGRTGELFF,TGTGCCAGCAGTTCTATCAGGGGGCGCACCGGGGAGCTGTTTTTT
TRBV6-6,TRBJ2-7,-,few,CASTQDGRSSYEQYF,TGTGCCAGCACCCAGGACGGACGGAGCTCCTACGAGCAGTACTTC
TRBV24-1,TRBJ2-3,TRBD1,-,CATSDLPGQGTDTQYF,TGTGCCACCAGTGATTTGCCGGGACAGGGCACAGATACGCAGTATTTT
TRBV7-2,TRBJ1-3,TRBD1,many,CASSLVGTGGNTIYF,TGTGCCAGCAGCTTAGTCGGGACAGGGGGAAACACCATATATTTT
TRBV15,TRBJ1-1,-,-,CATSGPRGYDTEAFF,TGTGCCACCAGCGGCCCCAGGGGTTATGACACTGAAGCTTTCTTT
TRBV3-1,TRBJ2-1,TRBD1,many,CASSRPTGGSYNEQFF,TGTGCCAGCAGCCGCCCGACAGGGGGCTCCTACAATGAGCAGTTCTTC
TRBV7-9,TRBJ2-3,-,-,CASSLFYRWTDTQYF,TGTGCCAGCAGCTTATTTTATCGCTGGACAGATACGCAGTATTTT
TRBV28,TRBJ2-5,TRBD2,few,CATGLAAHQETQYF,TGTGCCACGGGACTAGCAGCACACCAAGAGACCCAGTACTTC
TRBV9,TRBJ2-1,-,few,CASSVGGSGSYNEQFF,TGTGCCAGCAGCGTAGGAGGTAGCGGATCCTACAATGAGCAGTTCTTC
TRBV5-1,TRBJ2-7,TRBD2,many,CASSLAGRSYEQYF,TGCGCCAGCAGCTTGGCCGGGAGGTCCTACGAGCAGTACTTC
TRBV9,TRBJ2-2,-,many,CASSVEMGTGELFF,TGTGCCAGCAGCGTAGAGATGGGCACCGGGGAGCTGTTTTTT
TRBV5-1,TRBJ2-3,TRBD1,few,CASSLGTAKDTQYF,TGCGCCAGCAGCCTCGGGACAGCCAAAGATACGCAGTATTTT
TRBV5-4,TRBJ1-2,TRBD1,-,CASSSILGQGRDGYTF,TGTGCCAGCAGTTCTATCCTGGGACAGGGAAGGGATGGCTACACCTTC
TRBV20-1,TRBJ1-1,-,-,CSAPSLMNTEAFF,TGCAGTGCTCCGTCCTTAATGAACACTGAAGCTTTCTTT
TRBV28,TRBJ1-2,-,few,CASSLLVPSGLYGYTF,TGTGCCAGCAGTCTTCTGGTTCCGTCCGGGCTCTATGGCTACACCTTC